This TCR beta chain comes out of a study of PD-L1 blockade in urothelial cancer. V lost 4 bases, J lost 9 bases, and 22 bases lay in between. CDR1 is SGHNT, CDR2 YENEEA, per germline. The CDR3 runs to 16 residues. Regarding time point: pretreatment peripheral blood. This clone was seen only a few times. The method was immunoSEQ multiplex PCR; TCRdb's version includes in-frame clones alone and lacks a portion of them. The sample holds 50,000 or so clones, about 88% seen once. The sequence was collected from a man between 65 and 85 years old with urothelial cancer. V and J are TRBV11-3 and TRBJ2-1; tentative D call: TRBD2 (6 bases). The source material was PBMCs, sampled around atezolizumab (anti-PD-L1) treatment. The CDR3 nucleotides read TGTGCCAGCAGCTCCCGGGACTCAGGGCTTCCACGTGAGCAGTTCTTC. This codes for CASSSRDSGLPREQFF.